Following are 26 T cell receptor beta chains from one sample sequenced in a study of control samples from healthy donors and cancer patients. The table came from immunoSEQ multiplex PCR; TCRdb's copy has only in-frame clones and leaves some out. The data show around 75,000 clones, about 92% seen once. The specimen sequenced was blood. All receptors come from a woman aged 55-69 years in good health.

V is TRBV2 and J is TRBJ1-1, with D possibly TRBD1 on 6 matching bases. Trimming left V 6 bases short and J 4 bases short, with 18 bases between. CDR3 length: 15 residues. From germline, CDR1 is SNHLY and CDR2 FYNNEI. Here the CDR3 reads CASRTEGGSATEAFF. In DNA form, the CDR3 reads TGTGCCAGCAGGACTGAGGGGGGATCCGCCACTGAAGCTTTCTTT.

This sequence joins TRBV28 and TRBJ2-5; 7 bases are shared with TRBD1. The CDR3 has 14 residues. Germline assignment: CDR1 MDHEN and CDR2 SYDVKM. J was trimmed by 3 bases and V by 4 bases; bases with no gene match: 5. The CDR3 DNA reads as TGTGCCAGCAGTTACGACAGGGTAGAAGAGACCCAGTACTTC. Translation gives CASSYDRVEETQYF. The variable domain in full, with the rest retrieved from reference TRBV28 and TRBJ2-5, is DVKVTQSSRYLVKRTGEKVFLECVQDMDHENMFWYRQDPGLGLRLIYFSYDVKMKEKGDIPEGYSVSREKKERFSLILESASTNQTSMYLCASSYDRVEETQYFGPGTRLLVL.

This chain uses TRBV29-1 with TRBJ1-1; TRBD1 matches at 9 bases. The CDR3 runs to 14 residues. V lost 5 bases, J lost 1 base, and 5 bases stayed unmatched. The germline V gene encodes CDR1 SQVTM and CDR2 ANQGSEA. The CDR3 protein is CSVWDRAKNTEAFF. CDR3 nucleotides: TGCAGCGTTTGGGACAGGGCGAAGAACACTGAAGCTTTCTTT. The whole variable domain, filled in from reference TRBV29-1 and TRBJ1-1, reads SAVISQKPSRDICQRGTSLTIQCQVDSQVTMMFWYRQQPGQSLTLIATANQGSEATYESGFVIDKFPISRPNLTFSTLTVSNMSPEDSSIYLCSVWDRAKNTEAFFGQGTRLTVV.

In the case of this clone: A junction end diverges from the germline sequence, so it may reflect a read error. The V gene is TRBV29-1, the J gene TRBJ2-5; the match to TRBD2 covers 7 bases. The CDR3 is 13 amino acids. CDR1 and CDR2 (germline): SQVTM, ANQGSEA. For the CDR3, the DNA is TGCAGCATTGAACGGGAGGCGTCAGGGACCCAGTACTTC. Translation: CSIEREASGTQYF.

As DNA, the CDR3 is TGTGCCAGCACGTACACTAGCGGGAGGGCCCGGGATGAGCAGTTCTTC. Amino acid sequence: CASTYTSGRARDEQFF. The chain has TRBV2 and TRBJ2-1, with 13 nucleotides matching TRBD2. Germline CDR1 is SNHLY and CDR2 is FYNNEI. The CDR3 covers 16 residues. V lost 7 bases, J lost 8 bases, and 11 bases stayed unmatched. Looking up the rest from reference TRBV2 and TRBJ2-1 gives the full variable domain: EPEVTQTPSHQVTQMGQEVILRCVPISNHLYFYWYRQILGQKVEFLVSFYNNEISEKSEIFDDQFSVERPDGSNFTLKIRSTKLEDSAMYFCASTYTSGRARDEQFFGPGTRLTVL.

This chain joins TRBV27 and TRBJ2-3; D not certain. The CDR3 consists of 13 residues. Germline values: CDR1 MNHEY, CDR2 SMNVEV (reference sequence). The V and J ends lost 5 bases and 1 base respectively, with 7 bases between them. CDR3 loop: CASSLPGTDTQYF. The DNA of the CDR3 is TGTGCCAGCAGTCTACCAGGCACAGATACGCAGTATTTT.

V usage is TRBV6-6 and J usage is TRBJ2-5; no clear D. Germline V gene data show CDR1 as MNHNY and CDR2 as SVGAGI (reference sequence). The CDR3 loop spans 12 amino acids. V gave up 0 bases and J gave up 4 bases, with 3 bases separating them. The CDR3 DNA follows: TGTGCCAGCAGTTACTCGAGAGAGACCCAGTACTTC. Translation: CASSYSRETQYF.

V is TRBV28 and J is TRBJ1-5; no clear D. Germline-derived CDR1 and CDR2 are MDHEN and SYDVKM. Trimming took 5 bases from V and 1 from J, leaving 9 bases between them. The CDR3 is 14 residues long. CDR3 coding DNA: TGTGCCAGCAGTGGAGTAGGGAGCAATCAGCCCCAGCATTTT. As protein: CASSGVGSNQPQHF.

The chain carries TRBV24-1 and TRBJ2-7; the match to TRBD1 covers 9 bases. Per the germline V gene, CDR1 is KGHDR and CDR2 is SFDVKD. This CDR3 is built from 15 residues. The ends lost 2 bases at V and 5 bases at J; junction bases unmatched: 6. CDR3 nucleotides: TGTGCCACCAGTGATTCCAACAGGGGGCTAGACGAGCAGTACTTC. Translating it yields CATSDSNRGLDEQYF.

The V gene is TRBV7-3, the J gene TRBJ2-3, with a possible D match to TRBD2 (5 bases). The CDR3 is 15 amino acids. Trimming stripped 2 bases from V and 5 bases from J, with 14 bases between. In germline, CDR1 is SGHTA, CDR2 FQGTGA. The CDR3, as DNA: TGTGCCAGCAGCTTACGGGGAATCGCGGGAGATACGCAGTATTTT. It codes for CASSLRGIAGDTQYF.

V gene TRBV7-8 combines with J gene TRBJ2-7; TRBD2 matches 15 bases. The CDR3 loop spans 18 amino acids. Germline V gene sequence: CDR1 SGHVS, CDR2 FQNEAQ. With V trimmed by 1 base and J by 3 bases, 7 bases remained unmatched. The CDR3 nucleotides read TGTGCCAGCAGCTTAGAAGGACTAGCGGGAGGGGAGGGCTACGAGCAGTACTTC. It encodes CASSLEGLAGGEGYEQYF.

The J gene is TRBJ2-1, the V gene TRBV5-5; 7 bases line up with TRBD2. The germline V gene encodes CDR1 SGHKS and CDR2 YYEKEE (reference sequence). The CDR3 has 16 residues. V shed 6 bases, J shed 0 bases, and the junction held 9 bases outside the gene matches. CDR3 protein: CASTSLGGSSYNEQFF. DNA of the CDR3: TGTGCCAGCACCTCCTTGGGAGGGAGCTCCTACAATGAGCAGTTCTTC. Supplemented by reference TRBV5-5 and TRBJ2-1, the full variable domain reads DAGVTQSPTHLIKTRGQQVTLRCSPISGHKSVSWYQQVLGQGPQFIFQYYEKEERGRGNFPDRFSARQFPNYSSELNVNALLLGDSALYLCASTSLGGSSYNEQFFGPGTRLTVL.

The table lists this clone with a count of one. The rearrangement uses TRBV19 and TRBJ2-7; 11 bases map to TRBD2. With V trimmed by 4 bases and J by 5 bases, 7 bases remained unmatched. Looked up from germline, CDR1 is LNHDA and CDR2 is SQIVND (reference sequence). This CDR3 has 15 amino acids. The CDR3 nucleotides are TGTGCCAGTAGTAGCCATCTAGCGGGAGGACACGAGCAGTACTTC. This codes for CASSSHLAGGHEQYF.

The chain combines TRBV28 with TRBJ2-2; 8 nucleotides align to TRBD1. The CDR3 is 16 amino acids. In germline, CDR1 is MDHEN, CDR2 SYDVKM. V trimming: 9 bases; J trimming: 3 bases; junction bases outside the gene matches: 12. The CDR3 loop reads CASSPAGTGDTGELFF. CDR3 DNA: TGTGCCAGTTCCCCCGCCGGGACAGGAGACACCGGGGAGCTGTTTTTT. The variable domain in full, completed from reference TRBV28 and TRBJ2-2, reads DVKVTQSSRYLVKRTGEKVFLECVQDMDHENMFWYRQDPGLGLRLIYFSYDVKMKEKGDIPEGYSVSREKKERFSLILESASTNQTSMYLCASSPAGTGDTGELFFGEGSRLTVL.

The chain uses TRBV6-1 and TRBJ2-4, with D tentatively TRBD1 (6 bases). The CDR3 consists of 15 residues. Trimming removed 1 base from V and 6 bases from J, with 13 bases in between. The germline gives CDR1 MNHNS, CDR2 SASEGT. Here the CDR3 DNA reads TGTGCCAGCAGTGAAGGGGGCCGACAGGCAAACATTCAGTACTTC. This translates into CASSEGGRQANIQYF.

The chain uses TRBV30 and TRBJ1-4; TRBD1 matches 8 bases. The germline gives CDR1 GTSNPN, CDR2 SVGIG (reference sequence). The CDR3 is 13 amino acids. Trimming removed 0 bases from V and 6 bases from J; junction bases left unmatched: 0. CDR3 region: CAWSVQGDEKLFF. For the CDR3, the DNA is TGTGCCTGGAGTGTACAGGGGGATGAAAAACTGTTTTTT.

The chain couples TRBV7-2 to TRBJ1-2; no clear D gene. V lost 4 bases to trimming and J lost 4 bases, with 19 bases between them. CDR3 length equals 16 residues. Germline assignment: CDR1 SGHTA and CDR2 FQGNSA. This chain's CDR3 is CASSSRRWGMAYGYTF. Here the CDR3 DNA reads TGTGCCAGCAGCTCCCGTCGGTGGGGAATGGCCTATGGCTACACCTTC.

The J gene is TRBJ2-3, the V gene TRBV7-2, with TRBD1 matching over 9 bases. This CDR3 has 16 amino acids. V trimming: 1 base; J trimming: 1 base; junction bases outside the gene matches: 3. The germline V gene has CDR1 SGHTA and CDR2 FQGNSA. In DNA, the CDR3 is TGTGCCAGCAGCTTAGGACAGGGGGTGGGCACAGATACGCAGTATTTT. The encoded protein is CASSLGQGVGTDTQYF.

There are a few counts of this clone. The chain joins TRBV4-1 to TRBJ1-1, with D hard to call. The CDR3 is 16 residues long. Deletions cut 0 bases from V and 0 bases from J, with 11 bases between. Germline CDR1 and CDR2: MGHRA and YSYEKL. This chain's CDR3 is CASSQDHEGLNTEAFF. Written as DNA, the CDR3 is TGCGCCAGCAGCCAAGATCACGAGGGCCTGAACACTGAAGCTTTCTTT.

This chain uses TRBV5-1 with TRBJ2-5, with a tentative D call TRBD2 (6 bases). Trimming stripped 2 bases from V and 2 bases from J, with 10 bases between. The germline CDR1 and CDR2 sequences are SGHRS and YFSETQ. The CDR3 sequence is 14 residues long. CDR3 amino acids: CASSFSGGQETQYF. The DNA of the CDR3 is TGCGCCAGCAGCTTTAGCGGAGGGCAAGAGACCCAGTACTTC. The whole variable domain, filled in from reference TRBV5-1 and TRBJ2-5, reads KAGVTQTPRYLIKTRGQQVTLSCSPISGHRSVSWYQQTPGQGLQFLFEYFSETQRNKGNFPGRFSGRQFSNSRSEMNVSTLELGDSALYLCASSFSGGQETQYFGPGTRLLVL.

This chain links TRBV5-6 with TRBJ1-3, with a possible D match to TRBD1 (6 bases). The CDR3 extends over 17 amino acids. Trimming removed 2 bases at V and 3 bases at J, with 18 bases between. CDR1 is SGHDT, CDR2 YYEEEE, per germline. The CDR3 region has the DNA TGTGCCAGCAGCTTATTCGGGGGCCCCTTGAGTGGAAACACCATATATTTT. Translated: CASSLFGGPLSGNTIYF.

This clone appeared once. The chain has TRBV28 and TRBJ1-2; the match to TRBD1 covers 7 bases. V trimming: 5 bases; J trimming: 4 bases; junction bases outside the gene matches: 4. This CDR3 has 13 residues. Germline assignment: CDR1 MDHEN and CDR2 SYDVKM. The CDR3 DNA sequence: TGTGCCAGCAGTCCTAGACAGGGCTATGGCTACACCTTC. This translates into CASSPRQGYGYTF.

J is TRBJ1-1 and V is TRBV7-2, with 10 bases matching TRBD1. CDR1 is SGHTA and CDR2 is FQGNSA in the germline V gene. Losses at the gene ends were 5 bases for V and 8 bases for J; bases not matched to a gene: 8. The CDR3 contains 14 residues. In DNA form, the CDR3 reads TGTGCCAGCAGCACCGGGACAGGGGTTGTAGAAGCTTTCTTT. Amino acid sequence: CASSTGTGVVEAFF.

The J gene is TRBJ1-5, the V gene TRBV4-2, with D unresolved. This CDR3 contains 13 residues. V was shortened by 0 bases and J by 5 bases, with 5 bases between the two germline ends. CDR1 and CDR2 from the germline V gene are LGHNA and YNFKEQ. CDR3 coding DNA: TGTGCCAGCAGCCAAGATATCGATCAGCCCCAGCATTTT. Its translation: CASSQDIDQPQHF.

This chain connects TRBV6-5 to TRBJ1-2; TRBD1 matches at 8 bases. Germline V gives CDR1 MNHEY, CDR2 SVGAGI. The ends lost 0 bases at V and 4 bases at J; junction bases unmatched: 4. The CDR3 totals 15 residues. Written as DNA, the CDR3 is TGTGCCAGCAGTTACTCCCTGGGACAGGCCTATGGCTACACCTTC. It is translated as CASSYSLGQAYGYTF.

The chain carries TRBV28 and TRBJ2-7, with 10 nucleotides matching TRBD2. The CDR3 covers 15 residues. The junction had 8 bases not matched to a gene; V was cut back by 4 bases and J by 5 bases. Germline CDR1 MDHEN, CDR2 SYDVKM. For the CDR3, the DNA is TGTGCCAGCAGTTCGCCTAGCGGGAGCGGCCACGAGCAGTACTTC. This encodes CASSSPSGSGHEQYF.